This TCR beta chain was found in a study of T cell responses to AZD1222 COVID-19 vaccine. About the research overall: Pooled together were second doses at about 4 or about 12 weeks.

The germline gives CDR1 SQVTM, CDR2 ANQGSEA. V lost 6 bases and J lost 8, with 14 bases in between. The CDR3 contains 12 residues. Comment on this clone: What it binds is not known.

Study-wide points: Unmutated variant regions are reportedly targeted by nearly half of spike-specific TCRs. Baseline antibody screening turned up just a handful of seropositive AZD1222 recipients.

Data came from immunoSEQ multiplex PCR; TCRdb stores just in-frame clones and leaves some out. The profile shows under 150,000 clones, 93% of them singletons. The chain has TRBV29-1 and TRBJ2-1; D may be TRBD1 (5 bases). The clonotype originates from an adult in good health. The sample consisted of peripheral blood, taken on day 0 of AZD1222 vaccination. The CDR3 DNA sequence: TGCAGCGTGACCCCGGTCAGGGATGAGCAGTTCTTC. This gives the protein CSVTPVRDEQFF.